This entry concerns a single T cell receptor beta chain. Its antigen is still unknown. One junction end disagrees with the germline gene, perhaps due to a read error. These data originate in a study of blood T cells in healthy people across ages. Study-level findings and limits: It was held that diversity estimates obtained from one million T cells represented underestimates.

For the second PCR, which ran for about 7 to 11 cycles, a sample-barcoded 5' primer and a J-beta primer mix were used. MiXCR was run by TCRdb on the 5' RACE reads, yielding one entry per CDR3 protein. The top ten hold about 7.7% of the sample, which has some 1.5 million distinct CDR3 sequences, about 30% seen once. The CDR3 loop spans 13 amino acids. From germline, CDR1 is MNHEY and CDR2 SVGAGI. Sequencing was performed on blood. This sequence was found in a woman in her twenties or thirties in good health. The genes are TRBV6-5 and TRBJ2-7; a possible D gene is TRBD2 (7 bases). The end of the DNA aligns better with TRBJ2-5, so the J call may be wrong. The CDR3 nucleotides read TGTGTCAGCAGTGCCGGGGGGCCAGAGACCCAGTACTTC. Encoded protein: CVSSAGGPETQYF.